The next 3 T cell receptor beta chains were all read from a single sample in a study of blood T cell repertoires in COVID-19. TCRdb's copy holds only in-frame clones and misses some; the assay was immunoSEQ multiplex PCR. The sample comprises some 47,000 clones, about 82% of which are singletons, and approximately 2.1% rests with the top ten. Sequenced input: peripheral blood. All receptors come from a woman aged 55-75 years with acute or convalescent COVID-19.

V is TRBV6-6 and J is TRBJ2-7; 10 bases match TRBD1. The CDR3 contains 14 residues. Germline values: CDR1 MNHNY, CDR2 SVGAGI (reference sequence). With V trimmed by 6 bases and J by 5 bases, 7 bases remained unmatched. In DNA form, the CDR3 reads TGTGCCAGCAGCCCCGGGACAGGGGCCCACGAGCAGTACTTC. Its translation is CASSPGTGAHEQYF.

This clone has only one observation. This sequence joins TRBV10-3 and TRBJ2-3; D may be TRBD1 (6 bases). The CDR3 has 12 amino acids. Trimming stripped 9 bases from V and 0 bases from J, with 7 bases between. Germline V gene lookup returns CDR1 ENHRY and CDR2 SYGVKD. The DNA for the CDR3 is TGTGCCATAGGACAGAGCACAGATACGCAGTATTTT. It specifies CAIGQSTDTQYF.

This chain connects TRBV6-5 to TRBJ2-1; tentative D call: TRBD1 (6 bases). The CDR3 is 16 amino acids. V was clipped by 0 bases and J by 7 bases, with 16 bases between them. CDR1 MNHEY and CDR2 SVGAGI come from the germline V gene. The CDR3 here is CASSYSSRGVGNEQFF. The CDR3, as DNA: TGTGCCAGCAGTTACTCGAGCAGGGGTGTTGGTAATGAGCAGTTCTTC.